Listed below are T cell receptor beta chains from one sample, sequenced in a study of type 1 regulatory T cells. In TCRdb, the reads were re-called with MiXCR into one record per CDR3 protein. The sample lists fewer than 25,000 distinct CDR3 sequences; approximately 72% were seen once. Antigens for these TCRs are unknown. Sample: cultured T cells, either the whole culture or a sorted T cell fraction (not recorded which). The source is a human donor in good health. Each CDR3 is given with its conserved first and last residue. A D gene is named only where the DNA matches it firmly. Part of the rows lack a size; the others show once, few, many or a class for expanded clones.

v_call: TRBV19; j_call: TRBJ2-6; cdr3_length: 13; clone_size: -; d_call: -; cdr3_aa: CASLVAGANVLTF; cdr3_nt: TGTGCCAGTTTAGTGGCTGGGGCCAACGTCCTGACTTTC
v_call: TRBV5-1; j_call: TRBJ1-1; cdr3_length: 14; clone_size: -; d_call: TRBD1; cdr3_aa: CASSSRQGATEAFF; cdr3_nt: TGCGCCAGCAGCTCCCGACAGGGAGCGACTGAAGCTTTCTTT
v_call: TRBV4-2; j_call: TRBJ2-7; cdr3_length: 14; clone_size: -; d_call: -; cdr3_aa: CVSSQGETFYEQYF; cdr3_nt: TGTGTCAGCAGCCAAGGGGAGACCTTCTACGAGCAGTACTTC
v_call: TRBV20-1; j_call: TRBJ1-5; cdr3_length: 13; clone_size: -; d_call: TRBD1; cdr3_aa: CSADWDRSQPQHF; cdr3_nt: TGCAGTGCTGACTGGGACAGGAGTCAGCCCCAGCATTTT
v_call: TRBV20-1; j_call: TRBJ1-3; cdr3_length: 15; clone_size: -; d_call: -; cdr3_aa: CSAVNPSFSGNTIYF; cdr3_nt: TGCAGTGCAGTTAACCCTTCTTTTTCTGGAAACACCATATATTTT
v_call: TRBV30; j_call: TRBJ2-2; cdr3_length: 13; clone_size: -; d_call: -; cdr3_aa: CAWSRLFTGELFF; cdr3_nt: TGTGCCTGGAGTCGTTTGTTCACCGGGGAGCTGTTTTTT
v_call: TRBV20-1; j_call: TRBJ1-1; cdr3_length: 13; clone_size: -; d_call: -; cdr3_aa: CSARMTGGTEAFF; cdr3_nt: TGCAGTGCTAGAATGACAGGAGGCACTGAAGCTTTCTTT
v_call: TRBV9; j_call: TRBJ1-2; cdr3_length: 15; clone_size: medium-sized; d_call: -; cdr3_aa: CASSISTGQNYGYTF; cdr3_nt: TGTGCCAGCAGCATAAGCACAGGGCAAAACTATGGCTACACCTTC
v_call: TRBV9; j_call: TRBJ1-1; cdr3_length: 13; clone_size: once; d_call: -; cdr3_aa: CASSVTGNAEAFF; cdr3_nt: TGTGCCAGCAGCGTCACGGGTAATGCTGAAGCTTTCTTT
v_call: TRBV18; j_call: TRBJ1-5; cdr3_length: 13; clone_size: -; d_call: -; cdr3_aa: CASSPPSTDTQHF; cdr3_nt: TGTGCCAGCTCACCACCGAGCACAGATACGCAGCATTTT
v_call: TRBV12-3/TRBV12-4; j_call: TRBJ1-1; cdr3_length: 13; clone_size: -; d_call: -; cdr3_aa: CASSLRGNTEAFF; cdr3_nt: TGTGCCAGCAGCCTTAGGGGGAACACTGAAGCTTTCTTT
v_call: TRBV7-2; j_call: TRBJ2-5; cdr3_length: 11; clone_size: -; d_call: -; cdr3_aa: CASSPRETQYF; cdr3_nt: TGTGCCAGCAGCCCCAGAGAGACCCAGTACTTC
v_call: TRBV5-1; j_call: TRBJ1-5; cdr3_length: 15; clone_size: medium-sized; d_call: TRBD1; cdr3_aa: CASSPGTGGGQPQHF; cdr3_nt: TGCGCCAGCAGCCCCGGGACAGGGGGCGGTCAGCCCCAGCATTTT
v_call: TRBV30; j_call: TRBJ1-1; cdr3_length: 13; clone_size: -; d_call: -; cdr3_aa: CAWWDMTNTEAFF; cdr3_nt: TGTGCCTGGTGGGATATGACGAACACTGAAGCTTTCTTT
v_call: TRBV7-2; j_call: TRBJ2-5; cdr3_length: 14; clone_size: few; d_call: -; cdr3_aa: CASSPGLYQETQYF; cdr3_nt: TGTGCCAGCAGCCCAGGACTCTACCAAGAGACCCAGTACTTC
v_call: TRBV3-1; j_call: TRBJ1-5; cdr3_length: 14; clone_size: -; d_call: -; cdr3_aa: CASSHGGSNQPQHF; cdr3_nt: TGTGCCAGCAGCCATGGGGGGAGCAATCAGCCCCAGCATTTT
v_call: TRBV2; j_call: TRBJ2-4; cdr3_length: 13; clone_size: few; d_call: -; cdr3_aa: CASSGTGGDIQYF; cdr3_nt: TGTGCCAGCAGTGGGACAGGAGGGGACATTCAGTACTTC
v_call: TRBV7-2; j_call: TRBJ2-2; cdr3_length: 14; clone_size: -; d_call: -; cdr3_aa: CASSGEANTGELFF; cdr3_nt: TGTGCCAGTTCCGGGGAGGCGAACACCGGGGAGCTGTTTTTT
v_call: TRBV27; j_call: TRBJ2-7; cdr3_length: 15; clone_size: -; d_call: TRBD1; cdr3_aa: CASSSPGTGGHEQYF; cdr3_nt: TGTGCCAGCAGTTCCCCCGGGACAGGGGGCCACGAGCAGTACTTC
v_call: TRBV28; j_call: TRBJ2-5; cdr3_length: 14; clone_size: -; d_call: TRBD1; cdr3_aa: CASTPTGGGQTQYF; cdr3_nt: TGTGCCAGCACCCCGACAGGGGGCGGCCAGACCCAGTACTTC
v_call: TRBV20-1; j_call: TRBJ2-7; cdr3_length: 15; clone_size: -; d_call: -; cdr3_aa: CSARGPRDTYYEQYF; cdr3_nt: TGCAGTGCTAGAGGCCCCCGGGACACCTACTACGAGCAGTACTTC
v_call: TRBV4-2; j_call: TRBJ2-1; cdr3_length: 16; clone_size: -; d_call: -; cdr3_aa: CASSQGPSMGGNEQFF; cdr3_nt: TGTGCCAGCAGCCAAGGTCCCAGTATGGGGGGCAATGAGCAGTTCTTC
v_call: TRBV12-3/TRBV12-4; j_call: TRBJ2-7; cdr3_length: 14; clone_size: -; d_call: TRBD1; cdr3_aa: CASRDRGSSYEQYF; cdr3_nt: TGTGCCAGCAGGGACAGGGGGTCTTCCTACGAGCAGTACTTC
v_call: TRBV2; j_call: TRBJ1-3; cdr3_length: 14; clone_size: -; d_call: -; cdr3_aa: CASRRSFTIDTIYF; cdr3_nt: TGTGCCAGCAGGCGGAGTTTTACGATTGACACCATATATTTT
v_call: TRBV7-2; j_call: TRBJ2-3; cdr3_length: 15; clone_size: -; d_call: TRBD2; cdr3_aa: CASSQAGPSTDTQYF; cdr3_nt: TGTGCCAGCAGCCAAGCGGGGCCTAGCACAGATACGCAGTATTTT
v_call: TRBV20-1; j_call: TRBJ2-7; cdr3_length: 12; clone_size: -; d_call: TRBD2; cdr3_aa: CSVERGTYEQYF; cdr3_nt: TGCAGTGTGGAGCGGGGGACCTACGAGCAGTACTTC
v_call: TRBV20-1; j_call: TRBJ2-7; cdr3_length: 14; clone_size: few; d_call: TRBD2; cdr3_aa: CSARTSGGSYEQYF; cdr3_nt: TGCAGTGCTAGAACTAGCGGGGGCTCGTACGAGCAGTACTTC
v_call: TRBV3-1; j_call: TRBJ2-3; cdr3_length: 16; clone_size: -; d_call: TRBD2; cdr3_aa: CASSPTLGAGVDTQYF; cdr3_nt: TGTGCCAGCAGCCCAACCCTTGGAGCGGGGGTGGATACGCAGTATTTT
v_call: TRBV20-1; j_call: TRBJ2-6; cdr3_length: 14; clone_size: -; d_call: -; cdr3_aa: CSAPHSSGANVLTF; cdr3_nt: TGCAGTGCTCCTCATTCATCTGGGGCCAACGTCCTGACTTTC
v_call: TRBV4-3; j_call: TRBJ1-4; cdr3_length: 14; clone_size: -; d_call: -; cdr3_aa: CASSQVDGGEKLFF; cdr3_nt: TGCGCCAGCAGCCAAGTGGATGGGGGTGAAAAACTGTTTTTT
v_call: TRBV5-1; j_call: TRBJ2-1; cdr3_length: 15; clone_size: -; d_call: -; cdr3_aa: CASSLGGTGYNEQFF; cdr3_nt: TGCGCCAGCAGCCTGGGAGGGACAGGTTACAATGAGCAGTTCTTC
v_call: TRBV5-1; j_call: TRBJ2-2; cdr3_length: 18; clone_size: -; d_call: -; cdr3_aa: CASSSTISGARLVGELFF; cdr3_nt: TGCGCCAGCAGTTCTACTATTTCGGGGGCCAGATTGGTCGGGGAGCTGTTTTTT
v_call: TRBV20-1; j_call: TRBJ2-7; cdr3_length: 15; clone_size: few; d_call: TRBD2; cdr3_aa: CSASPTSGASYEQYF; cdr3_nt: TGCAGTGCTAGCCCGACTAGCGGGGCCTCCTACGAGCAGTACTTC
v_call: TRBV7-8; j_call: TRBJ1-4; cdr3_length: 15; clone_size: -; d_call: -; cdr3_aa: CASSWEVGAPEKLFF; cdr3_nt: TGTGCCAGCAGCTGGGAAGTCGGGGCACCTGAAAAACTGTTTTTT
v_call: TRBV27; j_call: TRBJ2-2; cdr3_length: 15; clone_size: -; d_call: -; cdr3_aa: CASSLYPANTGELFF; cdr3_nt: TGTGCCAGCAGTTTGTATCCGGCAAACACCGGGGAGCTGTTTTTT
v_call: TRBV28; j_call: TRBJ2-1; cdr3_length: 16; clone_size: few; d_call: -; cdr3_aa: CASRKTGPSSYNEQFF; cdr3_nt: TGTGCCAGCAGGAAAACAGGGCCGAGCTCCTACAATGAGCAGTTCTTC
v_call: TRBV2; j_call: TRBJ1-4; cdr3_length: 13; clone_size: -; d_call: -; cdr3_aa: CASSERQTGKLFF; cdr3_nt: TGTGCCAGCAGTGAGAGACAAACGGGAAAACTGTTTTTT
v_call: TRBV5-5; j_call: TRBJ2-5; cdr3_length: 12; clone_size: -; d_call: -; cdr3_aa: CASSLEGGTQYF; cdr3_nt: TGTGCCAGCAGCTTGGAAGGCGGGACCCAGTACTTC
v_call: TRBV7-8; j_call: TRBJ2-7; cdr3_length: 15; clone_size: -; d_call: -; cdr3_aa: CASSLVAQSSYEQYF; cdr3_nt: TGTGCCAGCAGCTTAGTGGCGCAGAGCTCCTACGAGCAGTACTTC
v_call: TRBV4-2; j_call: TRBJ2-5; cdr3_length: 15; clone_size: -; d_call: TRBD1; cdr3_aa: CASSQENRGEETQYF; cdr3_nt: TGTGCCAGCAGCCAAGAAAACAGGGGGGAAGAGACCCAGTACTTC
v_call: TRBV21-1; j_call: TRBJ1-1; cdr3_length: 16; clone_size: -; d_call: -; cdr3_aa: CASSTQGASRNTEAFF; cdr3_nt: TGTGCCAGCAGCACGCAGGGAGCGTCCCGGAACACTGAAGCTTTCTTT
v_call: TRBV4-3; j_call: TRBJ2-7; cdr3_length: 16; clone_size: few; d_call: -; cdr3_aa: CASSQGGGQGPLGQYF; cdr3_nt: TGCGCCAGCAGCCAAGGAGGGGGGCAGGGCCCCCTCGGGCAGTACTTC
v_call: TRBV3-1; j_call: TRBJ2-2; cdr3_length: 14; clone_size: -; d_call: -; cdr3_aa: CASSQAGNTGELFF; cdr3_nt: TGTGCCAGCAGCCAAGCGGGGAACACCGGGGAGCTGTTTTTT
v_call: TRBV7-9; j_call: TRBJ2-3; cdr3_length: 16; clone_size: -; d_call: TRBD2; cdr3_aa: CASSYYLAGATDTQYF; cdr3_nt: TGTGCCAGCAGCTACTACTTAGCGGGAGCCACAGATACGCAGTATTTT
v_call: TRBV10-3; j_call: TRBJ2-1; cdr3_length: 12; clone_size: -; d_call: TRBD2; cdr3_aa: CAISQRGGLGFF; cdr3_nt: TGTGCCATCAGTCAACGGGGGGGCCTGGGGTTCTTC
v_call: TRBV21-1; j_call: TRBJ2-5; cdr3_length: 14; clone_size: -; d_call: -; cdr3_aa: CASSPEGSQETQYF; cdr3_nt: TGTGCCAGCAGCCCTGAGGGTTCCCAAGAGACCCAGTACTTC
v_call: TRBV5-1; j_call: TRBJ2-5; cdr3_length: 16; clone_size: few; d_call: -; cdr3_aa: CASSLEGGTPQETQYF; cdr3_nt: TGCGCCAGCAGCTTGGAAGGTGGCACTCCACAAGAGACCCAGTACTTC
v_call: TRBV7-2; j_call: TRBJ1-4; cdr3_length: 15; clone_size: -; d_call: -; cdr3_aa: CASSPHQGTGEKLFF; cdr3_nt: TGTGCCAGCAGCCCCCACCAGGGTACGGGTGAAAAACTGTTTTTT
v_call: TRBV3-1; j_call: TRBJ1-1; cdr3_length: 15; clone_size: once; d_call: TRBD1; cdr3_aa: CASSRRGTGEFEAFF; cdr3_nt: TGTGCCAGCAGCCGGAGAGGGACAGGCGAATTTGAAGCTTTCTTT
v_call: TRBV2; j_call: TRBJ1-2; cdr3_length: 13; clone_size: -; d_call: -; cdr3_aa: CASSAGTFPGYTF; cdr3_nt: TGTGCCAGCAGCGCCGGGACCTTCCCTGGCTACACCTTC
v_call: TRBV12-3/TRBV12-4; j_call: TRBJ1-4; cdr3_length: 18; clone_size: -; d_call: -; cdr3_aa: CASSEARIRRGGNEKLFF; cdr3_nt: TGTGCCAGCAGTGAGGCCAGGATTCGGAGGGGAGGTAATGAAAAACTGTTTTTT
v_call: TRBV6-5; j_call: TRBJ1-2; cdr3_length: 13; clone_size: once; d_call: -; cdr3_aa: CASSYQQKGGYTF; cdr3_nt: TGTGCCAGCAGTTACCAACAAAAAGGGGGCTACACCTTC
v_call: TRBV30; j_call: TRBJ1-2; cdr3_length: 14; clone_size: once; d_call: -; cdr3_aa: CAWSDDVLGRGYTF; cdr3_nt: TGTGCCTGGAGTGATGACGTTCTTGGGAGAGGCTACACCTTC
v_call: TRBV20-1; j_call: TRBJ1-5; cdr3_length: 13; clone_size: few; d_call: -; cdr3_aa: CSARKAGNQPQHF; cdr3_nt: TGCAGTGCTAGAAAGGCGGGCAATCAGCCCCAGCATTTT
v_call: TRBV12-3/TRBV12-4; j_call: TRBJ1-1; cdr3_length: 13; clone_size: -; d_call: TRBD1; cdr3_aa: CASSEMDRAEAFF; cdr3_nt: TGTGCCAGCAGCGAGATGGACAGGGCTGAAGCTTTCTTT
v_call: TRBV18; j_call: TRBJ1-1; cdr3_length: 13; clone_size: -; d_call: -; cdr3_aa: CASSPTGSTEAFF; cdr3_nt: TGTGCCAGCTCACCAACAGGGTCCACTGAAGCTTTCTTT
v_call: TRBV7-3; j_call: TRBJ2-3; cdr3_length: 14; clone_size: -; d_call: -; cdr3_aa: CASSLMWGVDTQYF; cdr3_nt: TGTGCCAGCAGCTTAATGTGGGGTGTAGATACGCAGTATTTT
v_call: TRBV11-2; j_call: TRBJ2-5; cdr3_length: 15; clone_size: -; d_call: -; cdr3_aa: CASSFLDPRGETQYF; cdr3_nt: TGTGCCAGCAGCTTCTTGGATCCTAGAGGGGAGACCCAGTACTTC
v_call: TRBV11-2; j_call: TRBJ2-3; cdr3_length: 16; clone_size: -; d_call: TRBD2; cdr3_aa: CASSPRTSGGADTQYF; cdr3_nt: TGTGCCAGCAGCCCCCGGACTAGCGGGGGTGCAGATACGCAGTATTTT